This passage covers 9 T cell receptor beta chains from one sample sequenced in a study of T cell repertoires in cytomegalovirus infection. TCRdb re-called the reads with MiXCR, one entry per CDR3 protein. The table has fewer than 1,000,000 distinct CDR3 sequences, approximately 31% seen once. Their recognized antigens are unknown. The sequencing used cultured CD8+ T cells from PBMCs, collected from culture after CMV antigen stimulation. The receptors were gathered from a human donor in good health (CMV status not recorded). Some clones in this sample may be carry-over from other donors' samples.

The CDR3: CSARPPQAGLHGYTF. CDR3 nucleotide sequence: TGCAGTGCTAGACCTCCACAGGCGGGTCTGCATGGCTACACCTTC. The chain recombines TRBV20-1 with TRBJ1-2; a possible D gene is TRBD1 (5 bases). The length of the CDR3 is 15 residues. CDR1 is DFQATT and CDR2 is SNEGSKA in the germline V gene (reference sequence). V dropped 2 bases and J dropped 6 bases, with 19 bases sitting between them.

In this sample, this clonotype turned up a few times. The chain employs TRBV5-6 and TRBJ1-5; D perhaps matches TRBD1 (5 bases). V shed 4 bases and J shed 4 bases, with 15 bases lying between them. The CDR3 is made up of 15 amino acids. Germline V gene sequence: CDR1 SGHDT, CDR2 YYEEEE. The CDR3 is CASSPGGARNQPQHF. CDR3 nucleotides: TGTGCCAGCAGCCCTGGAGGGGCGCGAAATCAGCCCCAGCATTTT.

V is TRBV28 and J is TRBJ1-6, with D possibly matching TRBD1 (5 bases). The CDR3 covers 14 residues. V was pared by 3 bases and J by 7 bases, with 10 bases between. Germline V gene lookup returns CDR1 MDHEN and CDR2 SYDVKM. The CDR3 protein is CASSFQGDNSPLHF. The CDR3, as DNA: TGTGCCAGCAGTTTCCAGGGTGACAATTCACCCCTCCACTTT.

A few counts support this clonotype. V and J are TRBV5-4 and TRBJ2-1, with TRBD2 as a possible D gene (6 bases). The CDR3 has 15 residues. The V end was cut by 1 base, the J end by 5 bases, with 13 bases between. Germline CDR1 reads SGHNT; CDR2 reads YYREEE (reference sequence). CDR3: CASSLWGVVDNEQFF. CDR3 DNA: TGTGCCAGCAGCTTGTGGGGGGTGGTGGACAATGAGCAGTTCTTC.

The chain combines TRBV6-1 with TRBJ2-2; D not resolved. Trimming took 1 base from V and 8 from J, leaving 8 bases between them. Germline CDR1 MNHNS, CDR2 SASEGT. The CDR3 extends over 13 amino acids. CDR3 loop: CASSEGSGGELFF. Here the CDR3 DNA reads TGTGCCAGCAGTGAAGGCTCGGGTGGGGAGCTGTTTTTT.

V and J are TRBV13 and TRBJ1-2, with no clear D. This CDR3 has 14 residues. Trimming left V 0 bases short and J 5 bases short, with 10 bases between. The germline CDR1 and CDR2 sequences are PRHDT and FYEKMQ (reference sequence). The CDR3 nucleotides read TGTGCCAGCAGCTTAGGCACCAGCTCTTATGGCTACACCTTC. Its translation is CASSLGTSSYGYTF.

This sequence joins TRBV7-6 and TRBJ2-2; 7 nucleotides match TRBD1. V lost 4 bases, J lost 3 bases, and 5 bases stayed unmatched. Per germline, CDR1 SGHVS and CDR2 FNYEAQ. This CDR3 has 15 amino acids. DNA for the CDR3: TGTGCCAGCAGCTATCTTGGGACAGACACCGGGGAGCTGTTTTTT. It codes for CASSYLGTDTGELFF.

This clonotype was counted many times. The chain joins TRBV7-6 to TRBJ1-2; D possibly corresponds to TRBD1 (5 bases). This CDR3 has 16 amino acids. V was trimmed by 5 bases and J by 2 bases, leaving 18 bases between them. The germline V gene has CDR1 SGHVS and CDR2 FNYEAQ. The CDR3 reads CASSPLTSDTNYGYTF. CDR3 nucleotides: TGTGCCAGCAGCCCCCTTACTTCGGACACAAACTATGGCTACACCTTC.

This clonotype was counted a few times. The chain employs TRBV27 and TRBJ1-1; D perhaps matches TRBD1 (5 bases). V was pared by 6 bases and J by 5 bases, with 16 bases between. The CDR3 totals 14 residues. Germline assignment: CDR1 MNHEY and CDR2 SMNVEV (reference sequence). CDR3 sequence: CASSEYRLGTEAFF. CDR3 in DNA: TGTGCCAGCAGCGAGTACAGGCTGGGGACTGAAGCTTTCTTT.